The TCR beta chain described here comes from a study of T cells after yellow fever vaccination. Study findings and constraints: FACS-sorted repertoires might harbor abundant contaminating clonotypes from the bulk population. The secondary response showed a weaker magnitude and a faster peak, day 5 versus 15.

TCRdb reprocessed the 5' RACE reads with MiXCR, giving one entry per CDR3 protein. Of around 600,000 distinct CDR3 sequences in the sample, roughly an eighth were seen once. Comments on this clonotype: Its target is unknown.

Germline V gene data show CDR1 as SQVTM and CDR2 as ANQGSEA. Trimming took 5 bases from V and 1 from J, leaving 11 bases between them. The CDR3 consists of 13 residues. This sample comprised PBMCs, obtained on the day of the yellow fever booster vaccination. V and J are TRBV29-1 and TRBJ1-2, with D unresolved. The TCR was taken from a man under 40 who received the YFV17D yellow fever vaccine. The DNA of the CDR3 is TGCAGCGTTAAAAGAAGTAATAACTATGGCTACACCTTC. This codes for CSVKRSNNYGYTF.